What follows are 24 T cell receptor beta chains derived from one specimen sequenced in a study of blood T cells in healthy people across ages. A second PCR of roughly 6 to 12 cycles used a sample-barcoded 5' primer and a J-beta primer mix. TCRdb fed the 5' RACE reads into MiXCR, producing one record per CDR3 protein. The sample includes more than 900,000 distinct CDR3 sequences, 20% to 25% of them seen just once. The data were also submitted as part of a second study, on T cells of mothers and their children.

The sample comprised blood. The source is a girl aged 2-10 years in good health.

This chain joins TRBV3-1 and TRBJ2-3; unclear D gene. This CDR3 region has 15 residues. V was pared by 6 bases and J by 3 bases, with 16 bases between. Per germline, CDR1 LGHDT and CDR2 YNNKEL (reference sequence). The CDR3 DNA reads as TGTGCCAGCAGTCAGATTTCGGATACGACAGATACGCAGTATTTT. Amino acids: CASSQISDTTDTQYF.

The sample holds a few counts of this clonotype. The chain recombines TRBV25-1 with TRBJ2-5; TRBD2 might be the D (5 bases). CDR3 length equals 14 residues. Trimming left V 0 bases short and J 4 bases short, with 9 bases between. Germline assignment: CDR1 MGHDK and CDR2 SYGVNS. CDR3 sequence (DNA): TGTGCCAGCAGTGAATACTTGGCGGGAGAGACCCAGTACTTC. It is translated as CASSEYLAGETQYF.

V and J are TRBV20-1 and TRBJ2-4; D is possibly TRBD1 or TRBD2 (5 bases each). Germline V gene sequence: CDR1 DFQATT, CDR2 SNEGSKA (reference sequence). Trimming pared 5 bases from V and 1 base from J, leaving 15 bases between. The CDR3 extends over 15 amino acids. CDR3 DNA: TGCAGTGCTCTAGATGGGGGTGAGGCCAAAAACATTCAGTACTTC. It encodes CSALDGGEAKNIQYF.

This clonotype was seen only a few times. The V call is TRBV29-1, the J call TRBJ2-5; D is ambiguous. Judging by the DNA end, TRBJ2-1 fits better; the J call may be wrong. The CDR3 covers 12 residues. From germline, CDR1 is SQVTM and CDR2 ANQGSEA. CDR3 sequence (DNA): TGCAGCGTTGAAGATGGGGACAATGAGCAGTTCTTC. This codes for CSVEDGDNEQFF.

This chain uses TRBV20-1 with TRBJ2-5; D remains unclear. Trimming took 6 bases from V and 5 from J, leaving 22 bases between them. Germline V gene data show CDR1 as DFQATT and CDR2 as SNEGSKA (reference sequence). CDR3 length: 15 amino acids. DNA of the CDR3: TGCAGTGCCTCTTCTATTCCCGTTGATAGGGAGACCCAGTACTTC. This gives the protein CSASSIPVDRETQYF.

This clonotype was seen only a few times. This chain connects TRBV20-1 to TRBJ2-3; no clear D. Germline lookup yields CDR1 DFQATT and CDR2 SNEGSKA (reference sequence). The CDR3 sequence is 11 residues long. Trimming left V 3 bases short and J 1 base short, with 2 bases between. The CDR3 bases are TGCAGTGCTAGCTGCACAGATACGCAGTATTTT. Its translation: CSASCTDTQYF.

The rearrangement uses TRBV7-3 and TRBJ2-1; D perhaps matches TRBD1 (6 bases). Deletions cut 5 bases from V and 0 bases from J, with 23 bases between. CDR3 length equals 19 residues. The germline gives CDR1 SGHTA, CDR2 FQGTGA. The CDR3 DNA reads TGTGCCAGCAGCGCTGACTCGGGACACCCCATGAGCTCCTACAATGAGCAGTTCTTC. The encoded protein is CASSADSGHPMSSYNEQFF.

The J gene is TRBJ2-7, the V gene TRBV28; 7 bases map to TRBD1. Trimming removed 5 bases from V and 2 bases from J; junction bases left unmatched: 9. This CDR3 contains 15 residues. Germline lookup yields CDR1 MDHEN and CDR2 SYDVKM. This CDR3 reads CASSQGQEITYEQYF. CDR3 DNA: TGTGCCAGCAGTCAAGGACAGGAAATTACCTACGAGCAGTACTTC.

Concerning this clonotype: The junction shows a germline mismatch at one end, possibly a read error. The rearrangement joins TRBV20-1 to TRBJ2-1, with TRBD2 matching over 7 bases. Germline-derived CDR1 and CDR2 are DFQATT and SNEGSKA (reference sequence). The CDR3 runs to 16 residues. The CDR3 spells CSAVRRAGDAYNEQLF. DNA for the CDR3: TGCAGTGCCGTCCGGAGGGCGGGAGACGCCTACAATGAGCAGCTCTTC.

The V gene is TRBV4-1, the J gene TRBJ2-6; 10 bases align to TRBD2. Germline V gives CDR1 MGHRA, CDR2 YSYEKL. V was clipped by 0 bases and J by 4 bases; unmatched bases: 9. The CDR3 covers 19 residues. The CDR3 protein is CASSQDRLAGEYGANVLTF. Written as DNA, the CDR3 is TGCGCCAGCAGCCAAGATCGGCTAGCGGGAGAGTACGGGGCCAACGTCCTGACTTTC.

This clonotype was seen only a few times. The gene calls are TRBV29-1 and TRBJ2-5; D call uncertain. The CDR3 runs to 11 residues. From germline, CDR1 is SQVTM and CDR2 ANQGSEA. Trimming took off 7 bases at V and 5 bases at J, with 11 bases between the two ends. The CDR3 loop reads CSGLEWETQYF. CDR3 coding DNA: TGCAGCGGGCTAGAGTGGGAGACCCAGTACTTC.

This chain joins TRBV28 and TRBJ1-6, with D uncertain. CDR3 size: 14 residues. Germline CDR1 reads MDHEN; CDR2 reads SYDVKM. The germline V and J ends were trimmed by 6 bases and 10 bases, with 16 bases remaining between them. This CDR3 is CASRRGLDWSPLHF. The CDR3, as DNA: TGTGCCAGCAGGCGTGGGTTAGATTGGTCACCCCTCCACTTT.

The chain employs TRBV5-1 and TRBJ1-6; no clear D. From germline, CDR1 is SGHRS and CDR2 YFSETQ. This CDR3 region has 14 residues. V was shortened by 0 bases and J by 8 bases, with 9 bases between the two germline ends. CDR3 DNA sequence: TGCGCCAGCAGCTTGGTGGGGAGAGATTCACCCCTCCACTTT. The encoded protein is CASSLVGRDSPLHF.

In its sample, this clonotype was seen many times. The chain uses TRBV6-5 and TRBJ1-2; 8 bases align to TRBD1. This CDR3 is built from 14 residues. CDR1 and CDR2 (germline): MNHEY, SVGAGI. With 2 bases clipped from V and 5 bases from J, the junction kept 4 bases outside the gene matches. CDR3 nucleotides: TGTGCCAGCAGTTACGGACAGGGAGTATATGGCTACACCTTC. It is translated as CASSYGQGVYGYTF.

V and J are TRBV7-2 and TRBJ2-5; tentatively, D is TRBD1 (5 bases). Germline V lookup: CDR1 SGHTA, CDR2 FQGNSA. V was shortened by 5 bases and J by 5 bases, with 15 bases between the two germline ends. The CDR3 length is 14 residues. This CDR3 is CASSAYQGGETQYF. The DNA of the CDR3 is TGTGCCAGCAGCGCCTATCAGGGTGGGGAGACCCAGTACTTC.

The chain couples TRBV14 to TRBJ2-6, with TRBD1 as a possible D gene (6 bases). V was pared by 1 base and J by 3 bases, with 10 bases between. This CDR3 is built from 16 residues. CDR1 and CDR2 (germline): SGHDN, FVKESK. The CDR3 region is CASSQVAGDGANVLTF. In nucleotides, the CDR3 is TGTGCCAGCAGCCAAGTTGCAGGGGATGGGGCCAACGTCCTGACTTTC.

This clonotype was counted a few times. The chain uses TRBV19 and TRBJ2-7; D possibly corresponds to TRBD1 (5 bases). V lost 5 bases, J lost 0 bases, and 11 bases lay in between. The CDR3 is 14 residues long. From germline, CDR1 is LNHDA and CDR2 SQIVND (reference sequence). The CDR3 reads CASSPGRVSYEQYF. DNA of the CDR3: TGTGCCAGTAGTCCAGGGCGAGTCTCCTACGAGCAGTACTTC.

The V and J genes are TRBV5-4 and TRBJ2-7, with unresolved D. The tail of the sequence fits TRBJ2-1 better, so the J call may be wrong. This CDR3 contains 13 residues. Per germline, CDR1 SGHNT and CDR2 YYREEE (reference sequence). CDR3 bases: TGTGCCAGCAGCTTGGTAGGAAATTATGAGCAGTTCTTC. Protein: CASSLVGNYEQFF.

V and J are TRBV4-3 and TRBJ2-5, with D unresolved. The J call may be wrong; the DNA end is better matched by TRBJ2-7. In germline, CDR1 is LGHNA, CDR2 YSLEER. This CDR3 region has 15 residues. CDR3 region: CASSQEGTSTYEQYF. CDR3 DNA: TGCGCCAGCAGCCAAGAGGGCACCAGTACCTACGAGCAGTACTTC.

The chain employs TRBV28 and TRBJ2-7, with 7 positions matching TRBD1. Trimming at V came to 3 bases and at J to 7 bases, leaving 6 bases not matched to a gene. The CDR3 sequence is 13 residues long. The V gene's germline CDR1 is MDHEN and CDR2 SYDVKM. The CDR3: CASSLPGQVEQYF. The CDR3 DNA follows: TGTGCCAGCAGTTTGCCCGGACAGGTAGAGCAGTACTTC. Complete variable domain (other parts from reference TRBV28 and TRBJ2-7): DVKVTQSSRYLVKRTGEKVFLECVQDMDHENMFWYRQDPGLGLRLIYFSYDVKMKEKGDIPEGYSVSREKKERFSLILESASTNQTSMYLCASSLPGQVEQYFGPGTRLTVT.

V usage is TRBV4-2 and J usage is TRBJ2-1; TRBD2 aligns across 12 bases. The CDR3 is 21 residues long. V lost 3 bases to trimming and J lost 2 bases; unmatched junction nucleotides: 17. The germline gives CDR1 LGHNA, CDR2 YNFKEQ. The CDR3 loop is CASSHRDGAGTSGPTYNEQFF. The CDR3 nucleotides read TGTGCCAGCAGCCACCGTGATGGAGCCGGGACTAGCGGGCCAACCTACAATGAGCAGTTCTTC.

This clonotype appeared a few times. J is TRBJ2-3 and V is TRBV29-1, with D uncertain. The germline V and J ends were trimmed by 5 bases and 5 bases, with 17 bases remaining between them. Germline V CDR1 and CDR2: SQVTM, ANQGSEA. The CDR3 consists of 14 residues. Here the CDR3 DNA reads TGCAGCGTTTCTGGGCTAAAAAGTGAAGATACGCAGTATTTT. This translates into CSVSGLKSEDTQYF.

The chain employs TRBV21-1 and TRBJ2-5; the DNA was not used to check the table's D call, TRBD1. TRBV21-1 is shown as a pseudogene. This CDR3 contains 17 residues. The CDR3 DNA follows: TGTGCCAGCAGCAAAGAGGAGACAGGGGGGGACGGTGAGACCCAGTACTTC. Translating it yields CASSKEETGGDGETQYF.

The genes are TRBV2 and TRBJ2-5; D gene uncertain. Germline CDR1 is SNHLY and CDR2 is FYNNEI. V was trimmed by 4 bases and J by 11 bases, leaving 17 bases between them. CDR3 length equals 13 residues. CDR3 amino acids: CASSGLSQSEQYF. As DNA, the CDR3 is TGTGCCAGCAGTGGTCTAAGCCAGTCGGAGCAGTACTTC.